This T cell receptor beta chain is drawn from a study of cytomegalovirus exposure and HLA in healthy donors. Study-level findings and limits: Highly shared variants forming one cluster were likely a sequencing artifact. TRBV6-2, TRBV6-3 and other indistinguishable V segments were excluded.

These donors, healthy bone marrow donors, were studied. Notes on this clone: Its antigen is as yet unknown.

Germline V gene data show CDR1 as MGHRA and CDR2 as YSYEKL. This CDR3 contains 15 residues. V was clipped by 6 bases and J by 1 base; unmatched bases: 3. 13 Jbeta primers and 60 Vbeta primers were used for the PCR. Original analysis: In a later analysis, the count reached some 88 million unique TCR beta chains, with approximately 10 million shared. TCRdb's table, derived via immunoSEQ multiplex PCR, lists solely in-frame clones and lacks some. The V and J calls and the clone size are those of that table, but D and trimming were determined from the DNA. The repertoire has around 300,000 clones, 72% of them found once; the top ten carry 2% to 2.5%.

The chain combines TRBV4-1 with TRBJ2-3, with 11 bases lining up with TRBD1. The sequencing sample was made of PBMCs. This sequence was found in a female donor in good health and CMV-seronegative. The CDR3 loop reads CASRKGQGGTDTQYF. CDR3 nucleotide sequence: TGCGCCAGCAGAAAGGGACAGGGGGGCACAGATACGCAGTATTTT.